This TCR beta chain was recovered during a study of blood T cells in healthy people across ages. Germline CDR1 reads DFQATT; CDR2 reads SNEGSKA (reference sequence). The CDR3 is made up of 13 amino acids. V lost 2 bases and J lost 5; bases outside the gene matches: 3. Each donor was a healthy Caucasian individual from Russia, aged about 6 to 90. Combining a sample-barcoded 5' primer with a J-beta primer mix, a second PCR ran for about 7 to 11 cycles. From the 5' RACE reads, TCRdb called clonotypes with MiXCR, one entry per CDR3 protein. In the table there are roughly 730,000 distinct CDR3 sequences, more than 55% of which are singletons.

The rearrangement links TRBV20-1 to TRBJ2-3, with 8 positions matching TRBD2. The sample consisted of blood. The receptor was derived from a man aged 40-55 years in good health. The CDR3 protein is CSARRSGGDTQYF. The CDR3 DNA is TGCAGTGCTAGACGCAGCGGGGGAGATACGCAGTATTTT.